Following are 20 T cell receptor beta chains from one sample sequenced in a study of blood T cells in healthy people across ages (dated by TCRdb to between 2015 and 2017). Receptor amplification or capture employed 5' RACE. The sequencing machine was an Illumina HiSeq 2500. A second roughly 6 to 12 cycle PCR used a sample-barcoded 5' primer and a J-beta primer mix. TCRdb cleaned the public reads at Q25 with fastp, built clones with MiXCR and kept in-frame beta chains. Rows matching on CDR3 protein sequence are summarized as one entry with the most common DNA and genes. This sample gives about 1 million distinct CDR3 sequences in total; 35% to 50% of them show up just once. Around 18% of the sample rests with the top ten. The specimen was blood. These receptor sequences come from a woman aged 60-75 years in good health.

The chain combines TRBV6-5 with TRBJ2-7; 16 bases line up with TRBD2. Per germline, CDR1 MNHEY and CDR2 SVGAGI. Unmatched junction bases numbered 6, after V lost 3 bases and J lost 1 base. The length of the CDR3 is 18 residues. In nucleotides, the CDR3 is TGTGCCAGCAGTTATCCGGGACTAGCGGGAGGGCCTTCCTACGAGCAGTACTTC. This sequence encodes CASSYPGLAGGPSYEQYF.

J is TRBJ2-7 and V is TRBV12-3 or TRBV12-4; 10 bases fit TRBD1. Matching the DNA end better, TRBJ2-4 makes the J call doubtful. There are 14 residues in the CDR3. In DNA, the CDR3 is TGTGCCAGCAGGACCGGGACAGGGGCTGTCATTCAGTACTTC. This encodes CASRTGTGAVIQYF.

This clonotype was detected a few times. The chain recombines TRBV3-1 with TRBJ2-7; D remains ambiguous. CDR3 length: 12 residues. Germline V gene data show CDR1 as LGHDT and CDR2 as YNNKEL (reference sequence). The V end was cut by 0 bases, the J end by 12 bases, with 12 bases between. The CDR3 sequence: CASSQDRSTAYF. DNA of the CDR3: TGTGCCAGCAGCCAAGATCGAAGCACCGCGTACTTC.

This chain joins TRBV15 and TRBJ2-7; D is undetermined. Between the trimmed V and J ends, which lost 3 bases and 5 bases, there was a span of 8 bases. The CDR3 spans 12 residues. Germline V gene sequence: CDR1 LNHNV, CDR2 YYDKDF (reference sequence). CDR3 in DNA: TGTGCCACCAGCAGCCGGTTTAACGAGCAGTACTTC. Residues: CATSSRFNEQYF.

The V call is TRBV9, the J call TRBJ2-5, with D perhaps TRBD1 (6 bases). The CDR3 is made up of 18 amino acids. Germline CDR1 and CDR2: SGDLS and YYNGEE. V shed 3 bases and J shed 1 base, with 22 bases lying between them. CDR3 bases: TGTGCCAGCAGCGCCTCCAGAGACAGGCAGGGGCTCCAAGAGACCCAGTACTTC. This gives the protein CASSASRDRQGLQETQYF.

Here the CDR3 reads CASSKRDSRYNEQFF. The CDR3 DNA is TGCGCCAGCAGCAAGCGGGACTCCCGTTACAATGAGCAGTTCTTC. This chain links TRBV5-1 with TRBJ2-1; 7 bases line up with TRBD2. This CDR3 spans 15 amino acids. V gave up 4 bases and J gave up 4 bases; unmatched junction bases: 8. In germline, CDR1 is SGHRS, CDR2 YFSETQ.

V gene TRBV18 combines with J gene TRBJ2-7; 7 bases agree with TRBD2. From germline, CDR1 is KGHSH and CDR2 LQKENI. The CDR3 is made up of 13 amino acids. J was trimmed by 5 bases and V by 3 bases; bases with no gene match: 4. The CDR3 protein is CASSPILANEQYF. The DNA for the CDR3 is TGTGCCAGCTCACCGATACTAGCGAACGAGCAGTACTTC.

This clonotype was counted only a few times. The chain couples TRBV27 to TRBJ1-5, with 9 bases that match TRBD1. The J segment lost 4 bases and the V segment lost 5 bases, leaving 12 bases of the junction unmatched. Germline CDR1 reads MNHEY; CDR2 reads SMNVEV (reference sequence). This CDR3 has 17 amino acids. The CDR3 bases are TGTGCCAGCAGTACCTTTGGTGGGACAGGGCTAAATCAGCCCCAGCATTTT. This sequence encodes CASSTFGGTGLNQPQHF.

This chain links TRBV10-3 with TRBJ2-4; D gene ambiguous. CDR3 length: 13 amino acids. V was cut by 8 bases and J by 3 bases, with 11 bases left in between. Germline V CDR1 and CDR2: ENHRY, SYGVKD. CDR3 coding DNA: TGTGCCATCGCCCTATCTGACAAAAACATTCAGTACTTC. As protein: CAIALSDKNIQYF.

This clonotype was detected many times. This may arise from a read error, as a much more abundant clone is one base away. V and J are TRBV6-2 or TRBV6-3 and TRBJ2-3; no definite D call. Trimming took off 2 bases at V and 4 bases at J, with 1 base between the two ends. The CDR3 runs 11 residues. Germline CDR1 reads MNHEY; CDR2 reads SVGEGT. In DNA form, the CDR3 reads TGTGCCAGCAGTTACCCAGATACGCAGTATTTT. It translates to CASSYPDTQYF.

The chain has TRBV6-6 and TRBJ1-1; D is ambiguous. Germline V gene sequence: CDR1 MNHNY, CDR2 SVGAGI (reference sequence). V was clipped by 7 bases and J by 0 bases, with 12 bases between them. This CDR3 is 14 amino acids long. The DNA of the CDR3 is TGTGCCAGCACCTTGGGCATTTTGAACACTGAAGCTTTCTTT. Translated, it gives CASTLGILNTEAFF.

CDR3: CASISPRRDRGVYEQFF. The CDR3 bases are TGTGCCAGCATCTCCCCTAGACGGGACAGGGGGGTCTATGAGCAGTTCTTC. V and J are TRBV27 and TRBJ2-1; 11 bases are a match to TRBD1. V shed 7 bases and J 8 bases; nucleotides not matched to a gene: 16. CDR1 MNHEY and CDR2 SMNVEV come from the germline V gene (reference sequence). The CDR3 covers 17 residues.

The chain couples TRBV27 to TRBJ1-2, with D uncertain. Germline V CDR1 and CDR2: MNHEY, SMNVEV (reference sequence). Trimming removed 3 bases from V and 4 bases from J, with 12 bases in between. This CDR3 is built from 14 residues. In DNA form, the CDR3 reads TGTGCCAGCAGTTTTAACATATACAGCTATGGCTACACCTTC. Amino acids: CASSFNIYSYGYTF.

This clonotype showed up just a few times. This chain uses TRBV7-2 with TRBJ2-6; D gene uncertain. Germline V lookup: CDR1 SGHTA, CDR2 FQGNSA. There are 16 residues in the CDR3. Trimming cost V 3 bases and J 0 bases, with 9 bases left between them. The CDR3 spells CASSFLTGSGANVLTF. CDR3 DNA sequence: TGTGCCAGCAGCTTTCTCACCGGCTCTGGGGCCAACGTCCTGACTTTC. The variable domain in full, completed from reference TRBV7-2 and TRBJ2-6, reads GAGVSQSPSNKVTEKGKDVELRCDPISGHTALYWYRQSLGQGLEFLIYFQGNSAPDKSGLPSDRFSAERTGGSVSTLTIQRTQQEDSAVYLCASSFLTGSGANVLTFGAGSRLTVL.

This clonotype has a handful of counts. This sequence joins TRBV6-7 and TRBJ2-1; 8 bases match TRBD2. TRBV6-7 counts as an open reading frame of uncertain function. The CDR3 is 15 residues long. The junction had 13 bases not matched to a gene; V was cut back by 10 bases and J by 5 bases. As DNA, the CDR3 is TGTGCCACCCCGTCCCAACTAGCGGCGCACAATGAGCAGTTCTTC. Its protein is CATPSQLAAHNEQFF.

This clonotype has just a few counts. The rearrangement links TRBV20-1 to TRBJ2-3, with D maybe TRBD2 (6 bases). The CDR3 contains 12 residues. The germline CDR1 and CDR2 sequences are DFQATT and SNEGSKA (reference sequence). Trimming left V 7 bases short and J 4 bases short, with 12 bases between. The CDR3 DNA follows: TGCAGTGTATCGGGGGTCTCAGATACGCAGTATTTT. This gives the protein CSVSGVSDTQYF.

The chain carries TRBV20-1 and TRBJ2-2, with TRBD2 matching over 7 bases. The CDR3 totals 16 residues. V was clipped by 0 bases and J by 4 bases; unmatched bases: 8. Germline CDR1 and CDR2: DFQATT and SNEGSKA (reference sequence). The CDR3 coding sequence is TGCAGTGCTAGAGATCTACGCGGGAGAGCCACCGGGGAGCTGTTTTTT. Translated: CSARDLRGRATGELFF.

This sequence joins TRBV6-6 and TRBJ2-7; TRBD1 agrees at 7 bases. Looked up from germline, CDR1 is MNHNY and CDR2 is SVGAGI (reference sequence). V lost 7 bases, J lost 7 bases, and 13 bases stayed unmatched. This CDR3 region has 14 residues. The CDR3 DNA sequence: TGTGCCAGCACCCTAGGACAGGCCGCCCGGGAGCAGTACTTC. Amino acids: CASTLGQAAREQYF.

This clonotype was recorded once. The chain links TRBV14 to TRBJ2-3; D might be TRBD2 (5 bases). The CDR3 has 17 residues. Germline loops: CDR1 SGHDN, CDR2 FVKESK. The V and J ends lost 0 bases and 5 bases respectively, with 18 bases between them. The CDR3: CASSQDAGAEGRDTQYF. CDR3 sequence (DNA): TGTGCCAGCAGCCAAGATGCCGGAGCAGAAGGGAGAGATACGCAGTATTTT.

This clonotype was seen a handful of times. The chain uses TRBV12-3 or TRBV12-4 and TRBJ2-4; 11 bases are a match to TRBD2. With the DNA end fitting TRBJ2-7 better, the J assignment may be wrong. The CDR3 length is 14 residues. Written as DNA, the CDR3 is TGTGCCAGCAGGGGTAGCGGGAGGGCCCGCGAGCAGTACTTC. It codes for CASRGSGRAREQYF.